A selection of T cell receptor beta chains follows, all from one sample in a study of shared clonotypes between healthy human individuals. The data were produced by immunoSEQ multiplex PCR, yet TCRdb's version contains in-frame clones alone and is incomplete. This sample has over a million clones, with about 75% found just once. Sequencing was done on a sample of memory CD4+ T cells sorted from blood. The receptors originated from a man aged 18 to 29 in good health. The CDR3 runs from the conserved cysteine through the conserved F or W. Fields, in order: J gene, D gene, V gene, clone size, CDR3 protein, CDR3 DNA. A D gene is named only where the DNA matches it firmly. Only some rows state a clone size, as once, few, many or a class for expanded clones.

TRBJ2-1 TRBD2 TRBV5-1 many CASSLTSGLYNEQFF TGCGCCAGCAGCCTTACTAGCGGGCTCTACAATGAGCAGTTCTTC
TRBJ1-3 NA TRBV6-1 NA CASSEVGRNRLSGNTIYF TGTGCCAGCAGTGAAGTCGGTAGAAACCGACTCTCTGGAAACACCATATATTTT
TRBJ1-3 TRBD1 TRBV5-1 NA CASSLGGTGAGNTIYF TGCGCCAGCAGCTTGGGTGGGACAGGCGCTGGAAACACCATATATTTT
TRBJ2-2 TRBD1 TRBV19 few CASSEGQGNTGELFF TGTGCCAGTAGCGAGGGACAGGGCAACACCGGGGAGCTGTTTTTT
TRBJ2-3 TRBD2 TRBV19 NA CASSRTTGTSGRPLTDTQYF TGTGCCAGTAGCCGGACGACCGGGACTAGCGGGAGGCCCCTCACAGATACGCAGTATTTT
TRBJ1-3 TRBD1 TRBV11-2 NA CASSFITGAGSGNTIYF TGTGCCAGCAGCTTTATTACAGGGGCCGGCTCTGGAAACACCATATATTTT
TRBJ2-2 TRBD1 TRBV6-5 NA CASSSGQGDTGELFF TGTGCCAGCAGTTCGGGACAGGGGGACACCGGGGAGCTGTTTTTT
TRBJ2-2 NA TRBV19 NA CASSAWSGEFHTGELFF TGTGCCAGTAGCGCCTGGTCTGGGGAATTCCACACCGGGGAGCTGTTTTTT
TRBJ2-5 TRBD2 TRBV19 once CASNPTSGGAWETQYF TGTGCCAGTAACCCTACTAGCGGGGGGGCCTGGGAGACCCAGTACTTC
TRBJ2-5 NA TRBV6-6 NA CASSYGGFQETQYF TGTGCCAGCAGTTACGGTGGGTTTCAAGAGACCCAGTACTTC
TRBJ2-7 TRBD1 TRBV5-1 NA CASSLVGTGGDEQYF TGCGCCAGCAGCTTGGTTGGGACAGGGGGCGACGAGCAGTACTTC
TRBJ1-2 NA TRBV21-1 NA CASSKVQDGFYGYTF TGTGCCAGCAGCAAAGTCCAGGACGGCTTCTATGGCTACACCTTC
TRBJ2-1 NA TRBV7-6 NA CASSEGFNEQFF TGTGCCAGCAGTGAGGGTTTCAATGAGCAGTTCTTC
TRBJ2-3 NA TRBV5-4 NA CASSSDLLTDTQYF TGTGCCAGCAGCTCGGACTTACTCACAGATACGCAGTATTTT
TRBJ2-2 TRBD1 TRBV18 NA CASSPPQGEGGELFF TGTGCCAGCTCACCACCCCAGGGGGAAGGCGGGGAGCTGTTTTTT
TRBJ2-3 TRBD2 TRBV5-6 NA CASSSGLAGGRWPDTQYF TGTGCCAGCAGCTCGGGACTAGCGGGGGGGCGTTGGCCGGATACGCAGTATTTT
TRBJ2-7 NA TRBV2 NA CASSEGGYEQYF TGTGCCAGCAGTGAAGGTGGTTACGAGCAGTACTTC
TRBJ1-1 NA TRBV5-1 NA CASSLKMRLQGSEAFF TGCGCCAGCAGCCTGAAAATGAGATTACAGGGTTCTGAAGCTTTCTTT
TRBJ1-2 NA TRBV6-5 once CASRATYGYTF TGTGCCAGCAGGGCCACCTATGGCTACACCTTC
TRBJ2-1 NA TRBV2 once CASRESTQYGSEQFF TGTGCCAGCAGGGAGTCGACTCAGTACGGGTCCGAGCAGTTCTTC
TRBJ1-4 TRBD1 TRBV7-9 NA CASQGTGIMFF TGTGCCAGCCAGGGGACAGGGATAATGTTTTTT
TRBJ2-5 TRBD2 TRBV7-6 once CASSPGLRETQYF TGTGCCAGCAGCCCGGGACTAAGGGAGACCCAGTACTTC
TRBJ2-7 NA TRBV10-3 NA CAISEANEQYF TGTGCCATCAGTGAGGCCAACGAGCAGTACTTC
TRBJ2-2 NA TRBV28 NA CASSLQNTGELFF TGTGCCAGCAGTCTCCAGAACACCGGGGAGCTGTTTTTT
TRBJ1-5 TRBD1 TRBV9 NA CASSGAGTGLNQPQHF TGTGCCAGCAGCGGAGCCGGGACAGGGCTCAATCAGCCCCAGCATTTT
TRBJ2-3 NA TRBV11-3 few CASRGGLRDTQYF TGTGCCAGCAGGGGGGGGCTCAGGGATACGCAGTATTTT
TRBJ1-6 NA TRBV27 NA CASSPRTPGWNSPLHF TGTGCCAGCAGTCCCAGAACTCCCGGTTGGAATTCACCCCTCCACTTT
TRBJ1-1 TRBD1 TRBV10-3 NA CAISWDRGMNTEAFF TGTGCCATCAGCTGGGACAGGGGAATGAACACTGAAGCTTTCTTT
TRBJ2-1 TRBD1 TRBV5-1 NA CASTLQGATYNEQFF TGCGCCAGCACACTACAGGGGGCTACCTACAATGAGCAGTTCTTC